These T cell receptor beta chains were read from a single sample in a study of T cell responses to AZD1222 COVID-19 vaccine. Sequencing was performed with immunoSEQ multiplex PCR; in TCRdb, only in-frame clones are kept and a portion is missing. The table lists about 140,000 clones, approximately 93% of them singletons. Sequenced here: peripheral blood, sampled after recovery from COVID-19. Receptors originate from an adult who had recovered from COVID-19. Both conserved end residues are part of each CDR3. D genes are given only for firm matches. The listing skips clone size in some rows; elsewhere it reads once, few, many or a size class.

cdr3_nt: TGTGCCAGCAGCGTGGGACAGCCAAACAATGAGCAGTTCTTC
cdr3_aa: CASSVGQPNNEQFF
j_call: TRBJ2-1
v_call: TRBV5-4
clone_size: once
d_call: TRBD1

cdr3_nt: TGCGCCAGCAGCCCTCTAGCGGGAGGCGTCTCCTACGAGCAGTACTTC
cdr3_aa: CASSPLAGGVSYEQYF
j_call: TRBJ2-7
v_call: TRBV5-1
clone_size: -
d_call: TRBD2

cdr3_nt: TGTGCCAGCAGAGGACAGGGCACTCACTATGGCTACACCTTC
cdr3_aa: CASRGQGTHYGYTF
j_call: TRBJ1-2
v_call: TRBV2
clone_size: -
d_call: TRBD1

cdr3_nt: TGTGCCAGTAGTATAGGATGGGCTAGCGGGAGCGATGAGCAGTTCTTC
cdr3_aa: CASSIGWASGSDEQFF
j_call: TRBJ2-1
v_call: TRBV19
clone_size: -
d_call: TRBD2

cdr3_nt: TGTGCCAGTAGTGGAGTCGCGGGAGATTCACCCCTCCACTTT
cdr3_aa: CASSGVAGDSPLHF
j_call: TRBJ1-6
v_call: TRBV19
clone_size: -
d_call: -

cdr3_nt: TGTGCCAGCAGTCCCGGGACCCCCCGAGACGAGCAGTACTTC
cdr3_aa: CASSPGTPRDEQYF
j_call: TRBJ2-7
v_call: TRBV6-5
clone_size: -
d_call: -

cdr3_nt: TGCAGCGTTTGGGGGCCCTATGGCTACACCTTC
cdr3_aa: CSVWGPYGYTF
j_call: TRBJ1-2
v_call: TRBV29-1
clone_size: -
d_call: -

cdr3_nt: TGTGCCAGCAGACCCACCCCGACAGCCTACGAGCAGTACTTC
cdr3_aa: CASRPTPTAYEQYF
j_call: TRBJ2-7
v_call: TRBV6-5
clone_size: -
d_call: -

cdr3_nt: TGCGCCAGCAGCCATGAGGGCACTGAAGCTTTCTTT
cdr3_aa: CASSHEGTEAFF
j_call: TRBJ1-1
v_call: TRBV4-1
clone_size: -
d_call: -

cdr3_nt: TGTGCCATCAGTGAGTTCGGGAGCGGGAGCTCCTACAATGAGCAGTTCTTC
cdr3_aa: CAISEFGSGSSYNEQFF
j_call: TRBJ2-1
v_call: TRBV10-3
clone_size: -
d_call: TRBD2

cdr3_nt: TGCGCCAGCCGGGACAGACCTAATGAAAAACTGTTTTTT
cdr3_aa: CASRDRPNEKLFF
j_call: TRBJ1-4
v_call: TRBV5-1
clone_size: -
d_call: TRBD1

cdr3_nt: TGTGCCAGCAGTGAAGCGGGACTAGCGGGAGGTGTCACAGATACGCAGTATTTT
cdr3_aa: CASSEAGLAGGVTDTQYF
j_call: TRBJ2-3
v_call: TRBV2
clone_size: -
d_call: TRBD2

cdr3_nt: TGTGCCAGCAGCGTAGCCTCATCTACCCTTTACGAGCAGTACTTC
cdr3_aa: CASSVASSTLYEQYF
j_call: TRBJ2-7
v_call: TRBV9
clone_size: -
d_call: -

cdr3_nt: TGTGCCAGCAGCTTGGCAGTCGGAGACAATGAGCAGTTCTTC
cdr3_aa: CASSLAVGDNEQFF
j_call: TRBJ2-1
v_call: TRBV5-8
clone_size: -
d_call: -

cdr3_nt: TGTGCCAGCAGCTCGGGGGACATACGCACTGATGGCTACACCTTC
cdr3_aa: CASSSGDIRTDGYTF
j_call: TRBJ1-2
v_call: TRBV7-9
clone_size: -
d_call: -

cdr3_nt: TGTGCCAGCAGCCCAGGGGACAGTTCTGGAAACACCATATATTTT
cdr3_aa: CASSPGDSSGNTIYF
j_call: TRBJ1-3
v_call: TRBV5-5
clone_size: -
d_call: TRBD1

cdr3_nt: TGTGCCACCAGTGATTCCCTACAGGGTGGCAATCAGCCCCAGCATTTT
cdr3_aa: CATSDSLQGGNQPQHF
j_call: TRBJ1-5
v_call: TRBV24-1
clone_size: -
d_call: -

cdr3_nt: TGTGCCAGCAGCCAGACCGGAGGCGCGGAAAAACTGTTTTTT
cdr3_aa: CASSQTGGAEKLFF
j_call: TRBJ1-4
v_call: TRBV2
clone_size: -
d_call: -

cdr3_nt: TGCAGCGTTTTGGGGCAGTACGAGCAGTACTTC
cdr3_aa: CSVLGQYEQYF
j_call: TRBJ2-7
v_call: TRBV29-1
clone_size: -
d_call: -

cdr3_nt: TGCAGCGTTGAAGTCACAGGGGGTTCCTATGGCTACACCTTC
cdr3_aa: CSVEVTGGSYGYTF
j_call: TRBJ1-2
v_call: TRBV29-1
clone_size: -
d_call: TRBD1

cdr3_nt: TGTGCCAGCAGAGAAGAGACCCAGTACTTC
cdr3_aa: CASREETQYF
j_call: TRBJ2-5
v_call: TRBV6-5
clone_size: -
d_call: -

cdr3_nt: TGTGCCAGCAGCTCTGCAGGGGGCGCGAACACTGAAGCTTTCTTT
cdr3_aa: CASSSAGGANTEAFF
j_call: TRBJ1-1
v_call: TRBV7-2
clone_size: -
d_call: TRBD1